This T cell receptor beta chain was documented in a study of CD8+ T cells in alopecia areata. Whole-study context: Patients received oral tofacitinib, 5 to 10 mg twice daily, for moderate-to-severe alopecia areata.

In each case, RNA was isolated and then reverse transcribed into cDNA as the sequencing template. Assay used: immunoSEQ multiplex PCR; TCRdb lists only in-frame clones, some missing. The table lists more than 200,000 clones, approximately 65% of them singletons. Trimming took off 5 bases at V and 4 bases at J, with 10 bases between the two ends. In germline, CDR1 is MGHDK, CDR2 SYGVNS. The CDR3 has 13 amino acids. The sample's treatment: oral pan-JAK inhibitor, 5-10 mg twice daily. This TCR derives from a human donor with alopecia areata. V usage is TRBV25-1 and J usage is TRBJ2-3; D call uncertain. The sample was CD4+ T cells sorted from blood, taken at week 44, from a patient treated with tofacitinib. The CDR3 DNA is TGTGCCAGCAGTCCCCTCAATGCAGATACGCAGTATTTT. This encodes CASSPLNADTQYF. Looking up the rest from reference TRBV25-1 and TRBJ2-3 gives the full variable domain: EADIYQTPRYLVIGTGKKITLECSQTMGHDKMYWYQQDPGMELHLIHYSYGVNSTEKGDLSSESTVSRIRTEHFPLTLESARPSHTSQYLCASSPLNADTQYFGPGTRLTVL.